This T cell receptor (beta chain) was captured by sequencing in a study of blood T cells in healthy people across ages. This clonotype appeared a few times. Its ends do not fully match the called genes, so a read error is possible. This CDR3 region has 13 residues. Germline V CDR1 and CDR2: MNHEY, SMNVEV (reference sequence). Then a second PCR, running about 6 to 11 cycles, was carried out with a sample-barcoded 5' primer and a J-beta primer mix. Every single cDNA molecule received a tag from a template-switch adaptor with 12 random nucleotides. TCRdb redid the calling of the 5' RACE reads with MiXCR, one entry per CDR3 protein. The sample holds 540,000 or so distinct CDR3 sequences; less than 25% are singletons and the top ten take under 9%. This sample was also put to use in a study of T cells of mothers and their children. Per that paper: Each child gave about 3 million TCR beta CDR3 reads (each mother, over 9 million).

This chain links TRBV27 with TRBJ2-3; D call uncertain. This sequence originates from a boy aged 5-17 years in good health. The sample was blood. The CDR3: CASSSSVEAHPLF. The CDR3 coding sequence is TGTGCCAGCAGTTCGTCCGTCGAGGCCCATCCCCTCTTT.